The table lists the clone carrying this T cell receptor (beta chain) with a few counts. Its antigen is currently unknown. A junction end diverges from the germline sequence, so it may reflect a read error. Since all of the isolated RNA was reverse transcribed, expressed TCRB transcripts were what got sequenced. Using immunoSEQ multiplex PCR, the repertoire was profiled, and TCRdb retains in-frame clones only, with some absent. This table has fewer than 300,000 clones, 9.5% to 13% appearing once. The data originate from a study of beta chain features in type 1 diabetes. Study-wide results and caveats: TCRB CDR3s were moderately but significantly shorter in Type 1 diabetes patients in all four CD4+ subsets.

The sequence was collected from a man aged 30 to 45 with type 1 diabetes. The sample consisted of naive CD4+ T cells from blood.

CDR3 sequence: CASSLGASGGGETQYF. CDR3 coding DNA: TGTGCCAGCAGTTTAGGCGCTAGCGGGGGGGGAGAGACCCAGTACTTC. The rearrangement uses TRBV7-6 and TRBJ2-5; TRBD2 agrees at 12 bases. The CDR3 length is 16 residues. The germline V gene has CDR1 SGHVS and CDR2 FNYEAQ.